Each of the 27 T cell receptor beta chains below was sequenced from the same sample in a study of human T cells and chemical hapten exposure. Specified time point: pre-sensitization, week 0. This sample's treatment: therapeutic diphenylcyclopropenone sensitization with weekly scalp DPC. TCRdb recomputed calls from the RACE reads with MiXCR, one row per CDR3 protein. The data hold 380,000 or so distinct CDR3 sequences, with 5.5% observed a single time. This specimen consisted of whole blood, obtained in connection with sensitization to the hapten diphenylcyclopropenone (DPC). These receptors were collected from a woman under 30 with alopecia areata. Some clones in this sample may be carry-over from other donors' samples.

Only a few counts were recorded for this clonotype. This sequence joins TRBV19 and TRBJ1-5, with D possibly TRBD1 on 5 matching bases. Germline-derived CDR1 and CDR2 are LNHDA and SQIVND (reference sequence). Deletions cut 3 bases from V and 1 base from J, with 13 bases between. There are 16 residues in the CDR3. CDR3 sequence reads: CASSMFGRASNQPQHF. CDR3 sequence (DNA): TGTGCCAGTAGTATGTTCGGCAGGGCGAGCAATCAGCCCCAGCATTTT. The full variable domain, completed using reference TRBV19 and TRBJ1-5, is DGGITQSPKYLFRKEGQNVTLSCEQNLNHDAMYWYRQDPGQGLRLIYYSQIVNDFQKGDIAEGYSVSREKKESFPLTVTSAQKNPTAFYLCASSMFGRASNQPQHFGDGTRLSIL.

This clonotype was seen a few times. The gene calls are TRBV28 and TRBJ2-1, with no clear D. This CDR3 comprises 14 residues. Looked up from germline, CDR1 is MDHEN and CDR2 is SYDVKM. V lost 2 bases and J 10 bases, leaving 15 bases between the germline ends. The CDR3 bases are TGTGCCAGCAGTTTAGACTGGGCGTCCGGGGAGCAGTTCTTC. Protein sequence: CASSLDWASGEQFF.

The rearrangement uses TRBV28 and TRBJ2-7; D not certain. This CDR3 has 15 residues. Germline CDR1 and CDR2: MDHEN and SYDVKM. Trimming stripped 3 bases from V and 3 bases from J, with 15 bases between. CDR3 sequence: CASSLSGGPRYEQYF. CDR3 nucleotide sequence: TGTGCCAGCAGTTTGAGTGGTGGACCTCGCTACGAGCAGTACTTC.

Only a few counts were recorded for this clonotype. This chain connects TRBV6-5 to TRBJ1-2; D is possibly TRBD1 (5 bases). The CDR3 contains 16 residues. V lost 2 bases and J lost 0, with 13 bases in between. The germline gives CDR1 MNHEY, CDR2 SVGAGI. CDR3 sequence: CASSYGGAVPNYGYTF. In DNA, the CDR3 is TGTGCCAGCAGTTACGGAGGGGCAGTTCCTAACTATGGCTACACCTTC.

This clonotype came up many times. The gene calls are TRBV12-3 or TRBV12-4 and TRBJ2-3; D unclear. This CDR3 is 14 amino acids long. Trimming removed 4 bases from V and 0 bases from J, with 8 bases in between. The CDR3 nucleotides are TGTGCCAGCAGTTCCTCGGACAGCACAGATACGCAGTATTTT. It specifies CASSSSDSTDTQYF.

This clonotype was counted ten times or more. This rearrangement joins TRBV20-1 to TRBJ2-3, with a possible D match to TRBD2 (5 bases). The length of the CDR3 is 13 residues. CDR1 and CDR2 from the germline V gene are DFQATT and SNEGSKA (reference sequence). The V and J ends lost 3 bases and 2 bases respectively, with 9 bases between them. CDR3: CSARDSTTDTQYF. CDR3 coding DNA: TGCAGTGCTAGGGACTCCACCACAGATACGCAGTATTTT.

CDR3 in amino acids: CASSPSGTQETQYF. The CDR3 bases are TGTGCCAGCTCACCCTCCGGGACCCAAGAGACCCAGTACTTC. This chain joins TRBV18 and TRBJ2-5, with D perhaps given as TRBD1 or TRBD2 (5 bases each). In germline, CDR1 is KGHSH, CDR2 LQKENI. V shed 3 bases and J shed 1 base, with 9 bases lying between them. This CDR3 comprises 14 residues.

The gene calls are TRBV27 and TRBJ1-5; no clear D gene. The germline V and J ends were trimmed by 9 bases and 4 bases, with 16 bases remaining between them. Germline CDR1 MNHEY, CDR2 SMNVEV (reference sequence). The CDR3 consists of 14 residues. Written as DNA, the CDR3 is TGTGCCAGTAGCCTCGGGGTTGGAAATCAGCCCCAGCATTTT. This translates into CASSLGVGNQPQHF.

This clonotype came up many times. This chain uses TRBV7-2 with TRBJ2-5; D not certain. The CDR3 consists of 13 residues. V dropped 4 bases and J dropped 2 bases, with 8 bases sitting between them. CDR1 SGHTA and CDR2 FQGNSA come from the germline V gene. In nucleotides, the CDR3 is TGTGCCAGCAGCTCCGACTGGCAAGAGACCCAGTACTTC. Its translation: CASSSDWQETQYF.

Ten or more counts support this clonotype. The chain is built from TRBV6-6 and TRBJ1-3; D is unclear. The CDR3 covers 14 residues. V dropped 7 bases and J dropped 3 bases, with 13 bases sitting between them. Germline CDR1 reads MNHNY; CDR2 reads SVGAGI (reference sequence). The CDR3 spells CASTPQVDGNTIYF. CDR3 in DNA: TGTGCCAGCACCCCCCAGGTAGATGGAAACACCATATATTTT.

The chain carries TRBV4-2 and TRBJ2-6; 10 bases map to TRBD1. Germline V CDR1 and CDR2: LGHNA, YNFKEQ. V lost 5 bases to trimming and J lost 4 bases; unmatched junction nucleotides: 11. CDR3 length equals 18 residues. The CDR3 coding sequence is TGTGCCAGCAGCTTAGGCGACAGGGGGCCAACAGGGGCCAACGTCCTGACTTTC. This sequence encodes CASSLGDRGPTGANVLTF.

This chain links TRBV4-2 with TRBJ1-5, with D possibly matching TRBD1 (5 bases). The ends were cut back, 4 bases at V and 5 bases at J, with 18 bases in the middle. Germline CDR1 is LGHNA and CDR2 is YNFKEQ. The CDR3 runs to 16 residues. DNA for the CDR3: TGTGCCAGCAGCCCGGTCGGGGGGAGGGCGCATCAGCCCCAGCATTTT. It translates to CASSPVGGRAHQPQHF.

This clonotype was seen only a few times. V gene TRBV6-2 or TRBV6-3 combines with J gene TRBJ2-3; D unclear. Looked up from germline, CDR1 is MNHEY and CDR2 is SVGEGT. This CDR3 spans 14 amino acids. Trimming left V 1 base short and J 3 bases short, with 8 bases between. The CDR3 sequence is CASSYLSSTDTQYF. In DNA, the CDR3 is TGTGCCAGCAGTTACTTAAGCAGTACAGATACGCAGTATTTT.

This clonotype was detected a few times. The CDR3, as DNA: TGTGCCAGCAGTTCCGGACAGGAGGAATACAATGAGCAGTTCTTC. It is translated as CASSSGQEEYNEQFF. V is TRBV12-3 or TRBV12-4 and J is TRBJ2-1, with 7 bases identical to TRBD1. CDR3 size: 15 residues. V shed 4 bases and J 4 bases; nucleotides not matched to a gene: 7.

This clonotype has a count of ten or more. The CDR3 nucleotides are TGTGCCAGCTCGTTACAGGGGGACACTAGTTACGAGCAGTACTTC. Translation gives CASSLQGDTSYEQYF. V usage is TRBV18 and J usage is TRBJ2-7, with 8 bases identical to TRBD1. The CDR3 contains 15 residues. Germline V lookup: CDR1 KGHSH, CDR2 LQKENI. J lost 4 bases, V lost 6 bases, and 11 bases had no gene match.

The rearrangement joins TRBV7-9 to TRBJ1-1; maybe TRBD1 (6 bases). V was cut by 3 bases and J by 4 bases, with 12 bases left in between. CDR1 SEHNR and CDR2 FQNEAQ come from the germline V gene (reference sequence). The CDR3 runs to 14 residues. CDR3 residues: CASSFKGDGTEAFF. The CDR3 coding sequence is TGTGCCAGCAGCTTCAAGGGGGATGGCACTGAAGCTTTCTTT. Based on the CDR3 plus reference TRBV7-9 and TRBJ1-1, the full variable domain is DTGVSQNPRHKITKRGQNVTFRCDPISEHNRLYWYRQTLGQGPEFLTYFQNEAQLEKSRLLSDRFSAERPKGSFSTLEIQRTEQGDSAMYLCASSFKGDGTEAFFGQGTRLTVV.

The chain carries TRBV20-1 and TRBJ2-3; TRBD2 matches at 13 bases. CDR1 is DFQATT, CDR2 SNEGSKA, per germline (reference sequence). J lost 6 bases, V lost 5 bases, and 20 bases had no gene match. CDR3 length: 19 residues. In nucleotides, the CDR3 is TGCAGTGCTTCGCAGGGACTAGCGGGGACTTACTCCTTTTGGGATACGCAGTATTTT. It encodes CSASQGLAGTYSFWDTQYF.

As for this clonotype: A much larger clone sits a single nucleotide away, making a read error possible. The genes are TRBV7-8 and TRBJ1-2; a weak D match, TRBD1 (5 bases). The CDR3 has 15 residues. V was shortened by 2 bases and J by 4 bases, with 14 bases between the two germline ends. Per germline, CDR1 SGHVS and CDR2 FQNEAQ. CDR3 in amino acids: CASSLQAGTAYGYTF. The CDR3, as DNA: TGTGCCAGCAGCTTACAGGCAGGGACGGCCTATGGCTACACCTTC. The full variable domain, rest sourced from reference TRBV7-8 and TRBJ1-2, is GAGVSQSPRYKVAKRGQDVALRCDPISGHVSLFWYQQALGQGPEFLTYFQNEAQLDKSGLPSDRFFAERPEGSVSTLKIQRTQQEDSAVYLCASSLQAGTAYGYTFGSGTRLTVV.

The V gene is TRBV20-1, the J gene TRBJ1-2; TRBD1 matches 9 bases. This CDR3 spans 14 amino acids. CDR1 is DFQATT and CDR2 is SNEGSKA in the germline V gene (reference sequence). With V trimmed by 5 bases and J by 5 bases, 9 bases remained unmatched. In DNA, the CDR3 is TGCAGTGCTGGGTTGTTCGACAGGGGGTATGGCTACACCTTC. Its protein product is CSAGLFDRGYGYTF.

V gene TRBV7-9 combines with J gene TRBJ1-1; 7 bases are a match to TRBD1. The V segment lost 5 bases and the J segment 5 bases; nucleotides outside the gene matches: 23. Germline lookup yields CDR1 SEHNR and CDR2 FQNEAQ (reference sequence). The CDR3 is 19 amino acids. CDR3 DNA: TGTGCCAGCAGCCCAACGCAACTGTTGGGGAGGGGACAGTGGACTGAAGCTTTCTTT. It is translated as CASSPTQLLGRGQWTEAFF.

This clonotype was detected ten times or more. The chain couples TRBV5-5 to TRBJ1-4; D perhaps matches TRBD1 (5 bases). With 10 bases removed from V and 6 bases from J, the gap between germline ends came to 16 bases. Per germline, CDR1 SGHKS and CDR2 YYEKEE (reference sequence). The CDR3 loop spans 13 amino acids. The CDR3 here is CAGSRVFDEKLFF. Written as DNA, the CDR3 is TGTGCCGGATCCAGGGTATTCGATGAAAAACTGTTTTTT.

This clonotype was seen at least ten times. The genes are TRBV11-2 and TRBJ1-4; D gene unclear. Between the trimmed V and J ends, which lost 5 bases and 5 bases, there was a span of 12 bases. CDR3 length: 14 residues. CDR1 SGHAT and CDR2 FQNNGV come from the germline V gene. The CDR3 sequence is CASSPRILNEKLFF. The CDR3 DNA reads TGTGCCAGCAGCCCTCGAATATTAAATGAAAAACTGTTTTTT.

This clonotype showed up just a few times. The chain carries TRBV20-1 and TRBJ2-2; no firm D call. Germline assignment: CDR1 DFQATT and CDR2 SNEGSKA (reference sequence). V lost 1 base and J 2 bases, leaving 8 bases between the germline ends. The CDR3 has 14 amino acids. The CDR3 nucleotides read TGCAGTGCTAGAGGTGACACTAACACCGGGGAGCTGTTTTTT. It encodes CSARGDTNTGELFF.

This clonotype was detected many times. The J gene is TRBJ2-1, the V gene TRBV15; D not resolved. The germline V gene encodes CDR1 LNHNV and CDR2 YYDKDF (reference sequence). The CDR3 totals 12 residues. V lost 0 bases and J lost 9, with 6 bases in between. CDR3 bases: TGTGCCACCAGCAGAGAGGGTCGTGAGCAGTTCTTC. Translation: CATSREGREQFF.

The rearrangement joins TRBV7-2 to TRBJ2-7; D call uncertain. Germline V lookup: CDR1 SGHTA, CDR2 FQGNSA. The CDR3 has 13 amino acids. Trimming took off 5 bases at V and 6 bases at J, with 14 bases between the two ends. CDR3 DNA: TGTGCCAGCAGCGGATCACGTTCGGGCGAGCAGTACTTC. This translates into CASSGSRSGEQYF. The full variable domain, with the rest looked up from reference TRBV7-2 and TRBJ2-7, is GAGVSQSPSNKVTEKGKDVELRCDPISGHTALYWYRQSLGQGLEFLIYFQGNSAPDKSGLPSDRFSAERTGGSVSTLTIQRTQQEDSAVYLCASSGSRSGEQYFGPGTRLTVT.

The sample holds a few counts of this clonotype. CDR3 loop: CASSLAPEDTGELFF. The CDR3 nucleotides are TGTGCCAGCAGCTTAGCCCCAGAGGACACCGGGGAGCTGTTTTTT. The rearrangement joins TRBV7-8 to TRBJ2-2; D gene unclear. CDR3 length: 15 residues. Between the trimmed V and J ends, which lost 0 bases and 3 bases, there was a span of 8 bases. Per germline, CDR1 SGHVS and CDR2 FQNEAQ.

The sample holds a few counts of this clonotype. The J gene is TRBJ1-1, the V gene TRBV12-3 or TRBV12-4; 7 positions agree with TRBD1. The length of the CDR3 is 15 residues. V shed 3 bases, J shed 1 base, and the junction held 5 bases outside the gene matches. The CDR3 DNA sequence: TGTGCCAGCAGTTTGGGAGGGGGCAAGAACACTGAAGCTTTCTTT. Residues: CASSLGGGKNTEAFF.